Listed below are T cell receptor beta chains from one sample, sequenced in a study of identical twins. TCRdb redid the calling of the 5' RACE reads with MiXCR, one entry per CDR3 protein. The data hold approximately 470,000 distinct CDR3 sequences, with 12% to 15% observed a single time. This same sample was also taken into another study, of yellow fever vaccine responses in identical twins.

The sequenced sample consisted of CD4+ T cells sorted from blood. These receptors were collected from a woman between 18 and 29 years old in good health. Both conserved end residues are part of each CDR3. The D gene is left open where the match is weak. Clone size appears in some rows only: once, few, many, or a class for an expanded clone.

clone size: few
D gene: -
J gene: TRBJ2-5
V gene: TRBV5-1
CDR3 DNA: TGCGCCAGCAGCTTGGTTTTGTGGCAGGGAACCCAGTACTTC
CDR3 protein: CASSLVLWQGTQYF

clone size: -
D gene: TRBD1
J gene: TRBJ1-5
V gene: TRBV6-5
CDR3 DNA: TGTGCCAGCAGTTCACAGGGGGATAGCAATCAGCCCCAGCATTTT
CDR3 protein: CASSSQGDSNQPQHF

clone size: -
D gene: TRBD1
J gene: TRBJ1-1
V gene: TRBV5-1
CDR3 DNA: TGCGCCAGCAGCTTTTCTTCCGGGACAGTGAACACTGAAGCTTTCTTT
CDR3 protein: CASSFSSGTVNTEAFF

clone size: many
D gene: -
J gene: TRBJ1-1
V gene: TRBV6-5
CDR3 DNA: TGTGCCAGCAGTCGAGGGGGCACTGAAGCTTTCTTT
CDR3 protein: CASSRGGTEAFF

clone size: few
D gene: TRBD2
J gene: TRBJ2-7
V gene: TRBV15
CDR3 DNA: TGTGCCACCAGCTTTTACGGGAGGAACTACGAGCAGTACTTC
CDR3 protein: CATSFYGRNYEQYF

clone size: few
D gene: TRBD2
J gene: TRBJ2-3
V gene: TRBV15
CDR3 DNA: TGTGCCACCAGCAGAGATAGTGGACTAGGAGGCACAGATACGCAGTATTTT
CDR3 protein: CATSRDSGLGGTDTQYF

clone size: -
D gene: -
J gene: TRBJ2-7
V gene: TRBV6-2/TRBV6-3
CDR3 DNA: TGTGCCAGCAGTTACAGGCTGAGCGACGAGCAGTACTTC
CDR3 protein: CASSYRLSDEQYF

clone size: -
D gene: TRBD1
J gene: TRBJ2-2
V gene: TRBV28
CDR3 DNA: TGTGCCAGCGACGGGACAGGGGGAACCGGGGAGCTGTTTTTT
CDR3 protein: CASDGTGGTGELFF

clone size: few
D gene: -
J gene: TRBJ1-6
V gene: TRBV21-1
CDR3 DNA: TGTGCCAGCAGCAAAGTTAGGGGTGAGAATTCACCCCTCCACTTT
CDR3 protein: CASSKVRGENSPLHF

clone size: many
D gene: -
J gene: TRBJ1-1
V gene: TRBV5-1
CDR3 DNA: TGCGCCAGCAGTCCCCCCACCGGGGCAGGGTTATCTTTCTTT
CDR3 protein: CASSPPTGAGLSFF

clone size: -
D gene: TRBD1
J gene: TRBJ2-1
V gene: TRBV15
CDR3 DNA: TGTGCCACCAGCAGAGCAGTCGGGACAGGGACGACTGAGCAGTTCTTC
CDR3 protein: CATSRAVGTGTTEQFF

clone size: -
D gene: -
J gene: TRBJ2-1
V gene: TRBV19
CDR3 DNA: TGTGCCAGTAGTATTCCCCAGGGAGGCTACAATGAGCAGTTCTTC
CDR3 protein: CASSIPQGGYNEQFF

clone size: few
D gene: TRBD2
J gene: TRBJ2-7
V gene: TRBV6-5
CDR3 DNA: TGTGCCAGCAGTTACTCCGGCCCACTAGCGGGAGGATACGAGCAGTACTTC
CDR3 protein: CASSYSGPLAGGYEQYF

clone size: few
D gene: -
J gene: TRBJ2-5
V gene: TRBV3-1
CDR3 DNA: TGTGCCAGCAGCCAAGATCTCCAGGGGCAAGAGACCCAGTACTTC
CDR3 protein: CASSQDLQGQETQYF